These T cell receptor beta chains were read from a single sample in a study of radiotherapy plus CTLA-4 blockade in lung cancer. Clones were read by immunoSEQ multiplex PCR, and TCRdb kept only the in-frame ones, dropping some. The data contain approximately 65,000 clones, approximately 77% of them seen just once; the ten biggest clones take up 4% to 5.5%. Specimen: peripheral blood, collected from a patient treated with radiotherapy plus ipilimumab. The source is a human donor with non-small cell lung cancer who had a complete response to radiotherapy plus ipilimumab. CDR3s include the opening cysteine and the closing phenylalanine or tryptophan. D genes are given only for firm matches. Not every row has a clone size; where given, it reads once, few, many or a size class.

d_call	clone_size	v_call	j_call	cdr3_aa	cdr3_nt
.	once	TRBV5-8	TRBJ2-5	CASSLDGPGYKTQYF	TGTGCCAGCAGCTTGGACGGCCCGGGGTATAAGACCCAGTACTTC
.	.	TRBV9	TRBJ2-5	CASSALGETQYF	TGTGCCAGCAGCGCCCTCGGGGAGACCCAGTACTTC
.	.	TRBV30	TRBJ2-1	CAWGTYNEQFF	TGTGCCTGGGGCACCTACAATGAGCAGTTCTTC
.	once	TRBV7-6	TRBJ1-3	CASSLNSPGNTIYF	TGTGCCAGCAGCTTGAACAGTCCTGGAAACACCATATATTTT
.	.	TRBV19	TRBJ1-5	CASSIPRAWPQHF	TGTGCCAGTAGTATCCCGCGGGCCTGGCCCCAGCATTTT
.	few	TRBV19	TRBJ2-6	CASSIGRGTGANVLTF	TGTGCCAGTAGTATTGGTCGAGGGACTGGGGCCAACGTCCTGACTTTC
.	.	TRBV15	TRBJ1-2	CATSPTGGPGGYTF	TGTGCCACCAGCCCCACGGGGGGGCCCGGGGGCTACACCTTC
.	.	TRBV9	TRBJ2-1	CASSEGPFGYEQFF	TGTGCCAGCAGCGAGGGCCCCTTTGGGTATGAGCAGTTCTTC
.	.	TRBV4-3	TRBJ1-5	CASSQGLGGAPFYSNQPQHF	TGCGCCAGCAGCCAAGGTCTCGGGGGTGCCCCCTTCTATAGCAATCAGCCCCAGCATTTT
.	.	TRBV19	TRBJ1-5	CASTPGRARGNQPQHF	TGTGCCAGTACCCCAGGACGCGCTAGGGGCAATCAGCCCCAGCATTTT
TRBD1	.	TRBV9	TRBJ1-5	CASSEGDRNQPQHF	TGTGCCAGCAGCGAGGGGGACAGAAATCAGCCCCAGCATTTT
.	.	TRBV19	TRBJ1-2	CASSIGAGSNYGYTF	TGTGCCAGTAGTATAGGGGCCGGGTCCAACTATGGCTACACCTTC
.	.	TRBV25-1	TRBJ2-6	CASTRTSGANVLTF	TGTGCCAGCACTAGGACATCTGGGGCCAACGTCCTGACTTTC
.	.	TRBV7-2	TRBJ2-1	CASSLAGPSSSYNEQFF	TGTGCCAGCAGCTTAGCGGGCCCGTCGAGCTCCTACAATGAGCAGTTCTTC
.	.	TRBV4-1	TRBJ2-3	CASSQRDTQYF	TGCGCCAGCAGCCAGAGGGATACGCAGTATTTT
TRBD2	.	TRBV11-3	TRBJ2-3	CASSLGPSGSRKRADTQYF	TGTGCCAGCAGCTTAGGCCCCAGCGGGAGTCGAAAACGGGCAGATACGCAGTATTTT
.	.	TRBV7-9	TRBJ1-1	CASSPTGNTEAFF	TGTGCCAGCAGCCCGACAGGGAACACTGAAGCTTTCTTT
.	.	TRBV29-1	TRBJ2-5	CSVEPAETQYF	TGCAGCGTTGAACCCGCGGAGACCCAGTACTTC
.	.	TRBV6-1	TRBJ2-1	CASSLTGNEQFF	TGTGCCAGCAGCCTGACAGGCAATGAGCAGTTCTTC
TRBD1	.	TRBV19	TRBJ1-3	CASSDTGQGDGNTIYF	TGTGCCAGTAGTGATACCGGACAGGGTGACGGAAACACCATATATTTT
TRBD2	.	TRBV15	TRBJ2-7	CATSRGSSGGIGSYEQYF	TGTGCCACCAGCAGAGGTTCTAGCGGGGGGATAGGATCCTACGAGCAGTACTTC
TRBD2	.	TRBV2	TRBJ2-3	CASSDEGGGATDTQYF	TGTGCCAGCAGTGATGAAGGCGGGGGGGCAACAGATACGCAGTATTTT